This entry lists 25 T cell receptor beta chains sequenced from one sample in a study of blood T cells in healthy people across ages. Combining a sample-barcoded 5' primer with a J-beta primer mix, a second PCR ran for roughly 7 to 11 cycles. TCRdb passed the 5' RACE reads through MiXCR, listing each CDR3 protein once. The table includes more than 1.4 million distinct CDR3 sequences, 42% detected once. Sequenced: blood. Receptor source: a woman aged 18-29 years in good health.

Many counts were recorded for this clonotype. The chain employs TRBV5-1 and TRBJ1-1, with D maybe TRBD1 (6 bases). The ends were cut back, 0 bases at V and 5 bases at J, with 17 bases in the middle. In germline, CDR1 is SGHRS, CDR2 YFSETQ. CDR3 length equals 16 residues. The CDR3 region is CASSLARGGAGTEAFF. The CDR3 bases are TGCGCCAGCAGCTTGGCCAGGGGAGGGGCTGGTACTGAAGCTTTCTTT. The full variable domain, its missing parts supplied by reference TRBV5-1 and TRBJ1-1, is KAGVTQTPRYLIKTRGQQVTLSCSPISGHRSVSWYQQTPGQGLQFLFEYFSETQRNKGNFPGRFSGRQFSNSRSEMNVSTLELGDSALYLCASSLARGGAGTEAFFGQGTRLTVV.

This chain uses TRBV3-1 with TRBJ2-7, with 8 positions matching TRBD1. With 4 bases clipped from V and 0 bases from J, the junction kept 8 bases outside the gene matches. Germline values: CDR1 LGHDT, CDR2 YNNKEL (reference sequence). This CDR3 is built from 16 residues. CDR3 protein: CASSRTQGASSYEQYF. The CDR3 nucleotides read TGTGCCAGCAGCCGGACTCAGGGGGCAAGCTCCTACGAGCAGTACTTC.

This clonotype has just a few counts. The V and J genes are TRBV7-9 and TRBJ1-6, with D possibly matching TRBD1 (6 bases). This CDR3 contains 15 residues. V was clipped by 1 base and J by 9 bases, with 13 bases between them. Per the germline V gene, CDR1 is SEHNR and CDR2 is FQNEAQ (reference sequence). DNA of the CDR3: TGTGCCAGCAGCTTAGACGGCCAGGGGAGTTCACCCCTCCACTTT. Its translation: CASSLDGQGSSPLHF. Variable domain in full (rest from reference TRBV7-9 and TRBJ1-6): DTGVSQNPRHKITKRGQNVTFRCDPISEHNRLYWYRQTLGQGPEFLTYFQNEAQLEKSRLLSDRFSAERPKGSFSTLEIQRTEQGDSAMYLCASSLDGQGSSPLHFGNGTRLTVT.

The chain employs TRBV7-2 and TRBJ2-1, with 10 bases matching TRBD2. The CDR3 loop spans 17 amino acids. Germline CDR1 and CDR2: SGHTA and FQGNSA. V shed 3 bases, J shed 2 bases, and the junction held 7 bases outside the gene matches. Written as DNA, the CDR3 is TGTGCCAGCAGCTTGGAGCGGGAGGGCCGCCCCTACAATGAGCAGTTCTTC. Protein product: CASSLEREGRPYNEQFF.

This clonotype was seen many times. The chain couples TRBV11-2 to TRBJ2-4; D is unresolved. Between the trimmed V and J ends, which lost 0 bases and 6 bases, there was a span of 6 bases. The CDR3 spans 13 residues. CDR1 SGHAT and CDR2 FQNNGV come from the germline V gene. The CDR3, as DNA: TGTGCCAGCAGCTTAGAGCCGGGAAACATTCAGTACTTC. Encoded protein: CASSLEPGNIQYF.

This rearrangement joins TRBV29-1 to TRBJ2-2, with TRBD1 identical over 7 bases. Germline CDR1 is SQVTM and CDR2 is ANQGSEA. V shed 3 bases, J shed 2 bases, and the junction held 6 bases outside the gene matches. The CDR3 spans 15 residues. The CDR3 loop reads CSVDSDRVNTGELFF. The CDR3 DNA sequence: TGCAGCGTTGATTCAGACAGGGTAAACACCGGGGAGCTGTTTTTT.

The genes are TRBV11-2 and TRBJ2-1; D may be TRBD2 (6 bases). Trimming removed 1 base at V and 5 bases at J, with 12 bases between. This CDR3 spans 15 amino acids. Per germline, CDR1 SGHAT and CDR2 FQNNGV. The CDR3 DNA reads TGTGCCAGCAGCTTAGTGGGAGTAGCGGACAATGAGCAGTTCTTC. It encodes CASSLVGVADNEQFF. Full variable domain (missing parts from reference TRBV11-2 and TRBJ2-1): EAGVAQSPRYKIIEKRQSVAFWCNPISGHATLYWYQQILGQGPKLLIQFQNNGVVDDSQLPKDRFSAERLKGVDSTLKIQPAKLEDSAVYLCASSLVGVADNEQFFGPGTRLTVL.

CDR3 nucleotides: TGTGCCAGTTGGACTAGCGGGAGGGCCCACGAGCAGTACTTC. Its translation: CASWTSGRAHEQYF. The V call is TRBV6-5, the J call TRBJ2-7; 15 bases are shared with TRBD2. Germline-derived CDR1 and CDR2 are MNHEY and SVGAGI. V trimming: 9 bases; J trimming: 5 bases; junction bases outside the gene matches: 5. The CDR3 sequence is 14 residues long.

CDR3 sequence (DNA): TGTGCCAGCAGCCAAGGAATAGGCGTTCGTGACCAGCATTTT. Translating gives CASSQGIGVRDQHF. The chain uses TRBV3-1 and TRBJ1-5; no clear D. Deletions cut 1 base from V and 12 bases from J, with 16 bases between. Germline V CDR1 and CDR2: LGHDT, YNNKEL (reference sequence). The CDR3 runs 14 residues.

This chain uses TRBV2 with TRBJ1-2, with D possibly TRBD1 on 6 matching bases. The CDR3 is 16 amino acids. V was trimmed by 6 bases and J by 3 bases, leaving 20 bases between them. Per the germline V gene, CDR1 is SNHLY and CDR2 is FYNNEI. DNA of the CDR3: TGTGCCAGCAGCCTAATACGGACAGAAAGGGACTATGGCTACACCTTC. Translation gives CASSLIRTERDYGYTF. The full variable domain, rest sourced from reference TRBV2 and TRBJ1-2, is EPEVTQTPSHQVTQMGQEVILRCVPISNHLYFYWYRQILGQKVEFLVSFYNNEISEKSEIFDDQFSVERPDGSNFTLKIRSTKLEDSAMYFCASSLIRTERDYGYTFGSGTRLTVV.

The chain joins TRBV20-1 to TRBJ1-2, with D uncertain. V lost 1 base and J lost 12, with 18 bases in between. The germline CDR1 and CDR2 sequences are DFQATT and SNEGSKA (reference sequence). The CDR3 is 13 residues long. The CDR3 region is CSARADANYGDTF. The CDR3 nucleotides read TGCAGTGCTAGAGCAGACGCGAACTATGGGGACACCTTC.

The chain combines TRBV7-9 with TRBJ1-1; 7 bases align to TRBD1. J gave up 5 bases and V 5 bases, and 11 bases lay outside the gene matches. Germline V gene data show CDR1 as SEHNR and CDR2 as FQNEAQ (reference sequence). The CDR3 totals 15 residues. As DNA, the CDR3 is TGTGCCAGCAGCCCCAGGGGGTCGGGGAATACTGAAGCTTTCTTT. As protein: CASSPRGSGNTEAFF.

The V and J genes are TRBV6-5 and TRBJ2-2; TRBD1 matches at 7 bases. Per germline, CDR1 MNHEY and CDR2 SVGAGI. The CDR3 has 15 residues. V was clipped by 5 bases and J by 5 bases; unmatched bases: 8. CDR3 sequence reads: CASSRKGQKTGELFF. CDR3 bases: TGTGCCAGCAGTAGAAAGGGACAGAAAACCGGGGAGCTGTTTTTT.

The V call is TRBV5-1, the J call TRBJ1-1; D remains ambiguous. Trimming left V 0 bases short and J 6 bases short, with 12 bases between. Per germline, CDR1 SGHRS and CDR2 YFSETQ. This CDR3 contains 14 residues. The chain's CDR3 is CASSLVAGFSEAFF. CDR3 bases: TGCGCCAGCAGCTTGGTGGCTGGGTTCTCTGAAGCTTTCTTT. Drawing the rest from reference TRBV5-1 and TRBJ1-1, the complete variable domain is KAGVTQTPRYLIKTRGQQVTLSCSPISGHRSVSWYQQTPGQGLQFLFEYFSETQRNKGNFPGRFSGRQFSNSRSEMNVSTLELGDSALYLCASSLVAGFSEAFFGQGTRLTVV.

This clonotype has more than one count but fewer than ten. The chain has TRBV7-3 and TRBJ2-3; 10 nucleotides agree with TRBD2. Germline CDR1 SGHTA, CDR2 FQGTGA. This CDR3 is 14 amino acids long. With 5 bases clipped from V and 4 bases from J, the junction kept 3 bases outside the gene matches. As DNA, the CDR3 is TGTGCCAGCAGCCGTGGGACTAGCGCAGATACGCAGTATTTT. Its protein is CASSRGTSADTQYF.

This clonotype has a handful of counts. The chain couples TRBV12-3 or TRBV12-4 to TRBJ2-3, with D unclear. Trimming stripped 3 bases from V and 5 bases from J, with 9 bases between. The CDR3 extends over 13 amino acids. In nucleotides, the CDR3 is TGTGCCAGCAGTTTTCTAGGTCAAGATACGCAGTATTTT. It encodes CASSFLGQDTQYF.

This clonotype was observed at least ten times. The chain is built from TRBV19 and TRBJ2-1, with 11 nucleotides matching TRBD2. Germline CDR1 LNHDA, CDR2 SQIVND (reference sequence). V shed 4 bases and J 4 bases; nucleotides not matched to a gene: 3. The CDR3 length is 15 residues. In nucleotides, the CDR3 is TGTGCCAGTAGTAAGACTAGCGGGGATTACAATGAGCAGTTCTTC. The encoded protein is CASSKTSGDYNEQFF.

This clonotype showed up just a few times. The chain links TRBV27 to TRBJ1-5; 7 bases align to TRBD1. This CDR3 comprises 15 residues. The ends lost 0 bases at V and 4 bases at J; junction bases unmatched: 3. CDR1 and CDR2 from the germline V gene are MNHEY and SMNVEV (reference sequence). In DNA form, the CDR3 reads TGTGCCAGCAGTTTATCCGGGGACAGAAATCAGCCCCAGCATTTT. This encodes CASSLSGDRNQPQHF.

The chain combines TRBV20-1 with TRBJ2-3; weak D call: TRBD1 (7 bases). The CDR3 is made up of 15 amino acids. Germline V gives CDR1 DFQATT, CDR2 SNEGSKA (reference sequence). CDR3 coding DNA: TGCAGAACTAGCACAGGGGCAGGTTTTACAGATACGCAGTATTTT. Translated, it gives CRTSTGAGFTDTQYF.

In this sample, this clonotype turned up a few times. The chain carries TRBV7-9 and TRBJ2-3; D is uncertain. The CDR3 contains 10 residues. Germline CDR1 and CDR2: SEHNR and FQNEAQ (reference sequence). The ends were cut back, 7 bases at V and 6 bases at J, with 5 bases in the middle. Here the CDR3 reads CASNGDTQYF. The CDR3 DNA reads TGTGCCAGCAACGGGGATACGCAGTATTTT. The entire variable domain, with the rest obtained from reference TRBV7-9 and TRBJ2-3, is as follows: DTGVSQNPRHKITKRGQNVTFRCDPISEHNRLYWYRQTLGQGPEFLTYFQNEAQLEKSRLLSDRFSAERPKGSFSTLEIQRTEQGDSAMYLCASNGDTQYFGPGTRLTVL.

The chain combines TRBV6-1 with TRBJ1-4, with D unclear. Germline assignment: CDR1 MNHNS and CDR2 SASEGT. Deletions cut 4 bases from V and 5 bases from J, with 11 bases between. The CDR3 loop spans 14 amino acids. CDR3 DNA sequence: TGTGCCAGCAGTGGGAGACAAATGAATGAAAAACTGTTTTTT. It yields the protein CASSGRQMNEKLFF.

The V call is TRBV2, the J call TRBJ2-2; the D gene could be TRBD1 or TRBD2 (5 bases each). Germline-derived CDR1 and CDR2 are SNHLY and FYNNEI. The CDR3 contains 14 residues. The germline V and J ends were trimmed by 5 bases and 6 bases, with 13 bases remaining between them. The CDR3 here is CASSPGPTSGELFF. In nucleotides, the CDR3 is TGTGCCAGCAGTCCGGGGCCTACGTCCGGGGAGCTGTTTTTT.

The chain recombines TRBV20-1 with TRBJ2-3, with 11 bases identical to TRBD2. Germline trimming cut 6 bases from V and 5 bases from J; bases unmatched to any gene: 4. The length of the CDR3 is 13 residues. Germline loops: CDR1 DFQATT, CDR2 SNEGSKA (reference sequence). The CDR3 nucleotides read TGCAGTGCGGACCTAGCGGGGGGAGATACGCAGTATTTT. This gives the protein CSADLAGGDTQYF.

This rearrangement joins TRBV20-1 to TRBJ2-7, with 9 bases that match TRBD1. The V segment lost 1 base and the J segment 4 bases; nucleotides outside the gene matches: 5. CDR1 and CDR2 from the germline V gene are DFQATT and SNEGSKA (reference sequence). This CDR3 is 14 amino acids long. The CDR3: CSARGGTGRYEQYF. The CDR3 bases are TGCAGTGCTAGAGGCGGGACAGGGAGATACGAGCAGTACTTC.

V gene TRBV4-2 combines with J gene TRBJ2-1, with 8 bases identical to TRBD2. After removal of 0 bases from V and 4 bases from J, the junction contained 5 bases not matched to a gene. This CDR3 is built from 16 residues. Germline CDR1 reads LGHNA; CDR2 reads YNFKEQ. CDR3 residues: CASSQDRASGYNEQFF. As DNA, the CDR3 is TGTGCCAGCAGCCAAGATAGGGCTAGCGGGTACAATGAGCAGTTCTTC.